The present T cell receptor (beta chain) was sequenced within a study of blood T cell repertoires in COVID-19. Study overall: There were acute and convalescent COVID-19 samples, and they came from the United States, Italy and Spain.

V lost 0 bases, J lost 9 bases, and 8 bases lay in between. Looked up from germline, CDR1 is LGHNA and CDR2 is YSLEER. The CDR3 length is 13 residues. Original analysis: For nucleated cells, counts were estimated from reference gene primer amplification. Clones were sequenced by immunoSEQ multiplex PCR, and TCRdb holds only the in-frame ones, with some missing. From that table come the V and J calls and clone size; the DNA was used to work out D and trimming. The sample consists of roughly 500,000 clones, around nine tenths of them appearing once. The participants were between roughly 18 and 100 years old and came from 24 US areas. Two negative PCRs, clearance, or symptom resolution characterized the recovered Cohort 3 donors.

The sequence was obtained from a woman in her 40s who had recovered from COVID-19. This chain connects TRBV4-3 to TRBJ2-2; no definite D call. The sequencing sample was made of PBMCs or T cells enriched from blood (not recorded which). In DNA, the CDR3 is TGCGCCAGCAGCCAAGAAGCGAATCGGGAGCTGTTTTTT. Its translation is CASSQEANRELFF.